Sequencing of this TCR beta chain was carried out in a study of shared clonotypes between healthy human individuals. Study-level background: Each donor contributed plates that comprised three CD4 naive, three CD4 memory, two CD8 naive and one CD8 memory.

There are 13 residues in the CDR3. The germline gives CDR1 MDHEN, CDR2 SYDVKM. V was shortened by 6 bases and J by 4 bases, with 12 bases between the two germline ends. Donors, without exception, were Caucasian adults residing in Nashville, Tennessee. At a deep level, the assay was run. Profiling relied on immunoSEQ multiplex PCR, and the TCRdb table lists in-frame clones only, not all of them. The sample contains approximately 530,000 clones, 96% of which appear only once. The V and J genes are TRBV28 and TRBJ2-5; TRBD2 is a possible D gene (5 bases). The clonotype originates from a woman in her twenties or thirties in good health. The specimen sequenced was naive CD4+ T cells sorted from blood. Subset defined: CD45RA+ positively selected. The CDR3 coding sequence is TGTGCCAGCAGGGCGGGTTGGGCAGAGACCCAGTACTTC. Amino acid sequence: CASRAGWAETQYF.